The clone carrying this TCR beta chain was recorded at least ten times. These data originate in a study of identical twins. TCRdb called the 5' RACE reads again in MiXCR, with one record for every CDR3 protein. This sample has more than 600,000 distinct CDR3 sequences, with 15% to 20% found just once. Trimming removed 5 bases from V and 4 bases from J; junction bases left unmatched: 8. The CDR3 sequence is 16 residues long. This sample also appeared in a second study, on T cells expressing NK-cell markers. Per that study: Once again these clonotypes came out on top in the CD3+CD56-NKG2C+ fraction of a few donors.

Sequenced: PBMCs. The sequence was obtained from a young woman in good health. The rearrangement links TRBV12-3 or TRBV12-4 to TRBJ2-1; 10 bases agree with TRBD2. The CDR3 DNA reads as TGTGCCAGCAGTCCGCAAGCGGGAGGGCCTTACAATGAGCAGTTCTTC. Protein sequence: CASSPQAGGPYNEQFF.